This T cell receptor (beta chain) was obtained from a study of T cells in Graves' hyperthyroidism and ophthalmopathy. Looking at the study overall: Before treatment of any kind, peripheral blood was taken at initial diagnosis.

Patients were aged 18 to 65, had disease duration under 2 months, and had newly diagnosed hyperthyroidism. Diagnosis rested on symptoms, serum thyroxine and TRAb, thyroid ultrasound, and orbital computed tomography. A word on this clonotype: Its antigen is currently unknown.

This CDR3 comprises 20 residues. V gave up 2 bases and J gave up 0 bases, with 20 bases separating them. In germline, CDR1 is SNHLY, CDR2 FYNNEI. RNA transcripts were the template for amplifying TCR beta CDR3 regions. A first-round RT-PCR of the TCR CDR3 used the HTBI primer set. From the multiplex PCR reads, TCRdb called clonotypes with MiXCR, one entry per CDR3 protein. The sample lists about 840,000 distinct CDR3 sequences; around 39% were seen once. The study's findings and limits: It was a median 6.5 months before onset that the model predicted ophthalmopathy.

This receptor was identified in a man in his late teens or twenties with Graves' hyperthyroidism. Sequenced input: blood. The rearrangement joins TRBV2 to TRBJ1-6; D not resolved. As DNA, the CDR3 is TGTGCCAGCAGTGAATACATAAAGGGTTGGTTTGACTCCTATAATTCACCCCTCCACTTT. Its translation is CASSEYIKGWFDSYNSPLHF.